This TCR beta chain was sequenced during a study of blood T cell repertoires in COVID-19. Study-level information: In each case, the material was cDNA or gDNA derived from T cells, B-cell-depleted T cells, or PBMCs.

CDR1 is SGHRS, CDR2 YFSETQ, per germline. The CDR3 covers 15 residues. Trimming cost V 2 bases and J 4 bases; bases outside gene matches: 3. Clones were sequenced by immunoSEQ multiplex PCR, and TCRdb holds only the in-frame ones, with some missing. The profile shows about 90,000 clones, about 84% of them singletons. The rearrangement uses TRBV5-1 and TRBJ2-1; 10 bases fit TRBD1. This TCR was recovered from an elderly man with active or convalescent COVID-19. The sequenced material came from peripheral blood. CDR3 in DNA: TGCGCCAGCAGCTTTAAGGGACAGGGGTACAATGAGCAGTTCTTC. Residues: CASSFKGQGYNEQFF.